Below, 15 T cell receptor beta chains from the same sample are listed, as sequenced in a study of T-cell reconstitution after alpha-beta-depleted transplantation in children. Unique molecular identifiers tagged the TCRbeta library. Each CDR3 protein is one row after TCRdb ran MiXCR on the PCR reads. Seen here are approximately 640,000 distinct CDR3 sequences, 15% to 20% observed once, and the top ten hold 1.1%. This specimen consisted of PBMCs from the stem cell graft donor, obtained from the stem cell graft. Source of these receptors: a human donor who donated a stem cell graft to a child with acute myeloid leukemia.

The V and J genes are TRBV15 and TRBJ2-5; D is ambiguous. Germline values: CDR1 LNHNV, CDR2 YYDKDF (reference sequence). V lost 1 base to trimming and J lost 5 bases, with 8 bases between them. The CDR3 runs 13 residues. In DNA form, the CDR3 reads TGTGCCACCAGCAGAGCTACAGCCGAGACCCAGTACTTC. Encoded protein: CATSRATAETQYF. The whole variable domain, filled in from reference TRBV15 and TRBJ2-5, reads DAMVIQNPRYQVTQFGKPVTLSCSQTLNHNVMYWYQQKSSQAPKLLFHYYDKDFNNEADTPDNFQSRRPNTSFCFLDIRSPGLGDTAMYLCATSRATAETQYFGPGTRLLVL.

This clonotype was detected ten times or more. The J gene is TRBJ2-7, the V gene TRBV6-1; tentatively, D is TRBD2 (5 bases). Trimming took off 10 bases at V and 6 bases at J, with 19 bases between the two ends. Germline CDR1 MNHNS, CDR2 SASEGT. The CDR3 consists of 13 residues. The CDR3 loop reads CATTVKAGVEQYF. CDR3 sequence (DNA): TGTGCCACCACAGTTAAGGCGGGCGTCGAGCAGTACTTC.

The CDR3, as DNA: TGCAGTGCCTCGAGGGGGGGAACCGGGGAGCTGTTTTTT. Amino acid sequence: CSASRGGTGELFF. V and J are TRBV20-1 and TRBJ2-2, with D possibly matching TRBD2 (7 bases). Germline-derived CDR1 and CDR2 are DFQATT and SNEGSKA (reference sequence). V lost 6 bases to trimming and J lost 5 bases, with 13 bases between them. The CDR3 runs 13 residues.

The V call is TRBV5-6, the J call TRBJ1-1; maybe TRBD1 (5 bases). With 4 bases removed from V and 1 base from J, the gap between germline ends came to 14 bases. CDR3 length equals 15 residues. CDR1 and CDR2 (germline): SGHDT, YYEEEE. This CDR3 is CASSRRGWPNTEAFF. The CDR3 DNA sequence: TGTGCCAGCAGCCGTAGGGGATGGCCGAACACTGAAGCTTTCTTT. The complete variable domain, with remaining parts taken from reference TRBV5-6 and TRBJ1-1, reads DAGVTQSPTHLIKTRGQQVTLRCSPKSGHDTVSWYQQALGQGPQFIFQYYEEEERQRGNFPDRFSGHQFPNYSSELNVNALLLGDSALYLCASSRRGWPNTEAFFGQGTRLTVV.

This clonotype showed up many times. This chain connects TRBV5-5 to TRBJ1-1, with 8 positions matching TRBD1. V shed 1 base and J 4 bases; nucleotides not matched to a gene: 3. Germline V gives CDR1 SGHKS, CDR2 YYEKEE (reference sequence). This CDR3 has 14 residues. CDR3 in DNA: TGTGCCAGCAGCTTGAACAGGGGGACCACTGAAGCTTTCTTT. This sequence encodes CASSLNRGTTEAFF.

The sample holds a few counts of this clonotype. The chain links TRBV5-1 to TRBJ1-5; possibly TRBD1 for D (5 bases). Trimming pared 0 bases from V and 6 bases from J, leaving 22 bases between. This CDR3 comprises 18 residues. Per germline, CDR1 SGHRS and CDR2 YFSETQ. The CDR3 loop is CASSLGLGGKDGGQPQHF. The CDR3, as DNA: TGCGCCAGCAGCTTGGGGCTTGGGGGAAAGGACGGAGGTCAGCCCCAGCATTTT.

Of note for this clonotype: One base away lies a much larger clone, so this may be a sequencing read error. The rearrangement uses TRBV29-1 and TRBJ2-2; D is ambiguous. Trimming took off 5 bases at V and 3 bases at J, with 10 bases between the two ends. This CDR3 is built from 13 residues. Germline V gene lookup returns CDR1 SQVTM and CDR2 ANQGSEA. The CDR3 bases are TGCAGCGTTCTCCACGGGCACACCGGGGAGCTGTTTTTT. Residues: CSVLHGHTGELFF.

The chain uses TRBV2 and TRBJ2-1; TRBD1 aligns across 7 bases. CDR3 length equals 15 residues. In germline, CDR1 is SNHLY, CDR2 FYNNEI. V lost 2 bases, J lost 7 bases, and 8 bases stayed unmatched. CDR3 DNA sequence: TGTGCCAGCAGTGAATGGCAGGGGGATCGAAATGAGCAGTTCTTC. Translating it yields CASSEWQGDRNEQFF.

The table lists this clonotype with many counts. This chain joins TRBV29-1 and TRBJ2-5; 11 positions agree with TRBD1. Germline loops: CDR1 SQVTM, CDR2 ANQGSEA. With 7 bases clipped from V and 5 bases from J, the junction kept 9 bases outside the gene matches. The CDR3 is 14 residues long. The CDR3 nucleotides are TGCAGCGCTAGGACAGGGGGCTTCAGCGAGACCCAGTACTTC. Protein product: CSARTGGFSETQYF. The full variable domain, in which reference TRBV29-1 and TRBJ2-5 provide the parts outside the CDR3, is SAVISQKPSRDICQRGTSLTIQCQVDSQVTMMFWYRQQPGQSLTLIATANQGSEATYESGFVIDKFPISRPNLTFSTLTVSNMSPEDSSIYLCSARTGGFSETQYFGPGTRLLVL.

This clonotype was recorded at least ten times. CDR3 loop: CSVVPAGGHEQYV. The CDR3 nucleotides read TGCAGCGTTGTCCCTGCAGGGGGCCACGAGCAGTACGTC. This chain connects TRBV29-1 to TRBJ2-7, with 8 bases lining up with TRBD1. Germline V CDR1 and CDR2: SQVTM, ANQGSEA. The CDR3 has 13 residues. Unmatched junction bases numbered 7, after V lost 4 bases and J lost 5 bases.

This chain connects TRBV10-3 to TRBJ2-1; 9 bases fit TRBD2. Germline trimming cut 6 bases from V and 2 bases from J; bases unmatched to any gene: 2. CDR1 is ENHRY and CDR2 is SYGVKD in the germline V gene. The CDR3 consists of 14 residues. The CDR3 sequence is CAIRERGAYNEQFF. CDR3 nucleotides: TGTGCCATCAGAGAGCGGGGGGCCTACAATGAGCAGTTCTTC.

This clonotype was detected only a few times. The chain combines TRBV12-3 or TRBV12-4 with TRBJ1-2; D gene uncertain. V dropped 7 bases and J dropped 4 bases, with 10 bases sitting between them. This CDR3 spans 12 amino acids. CDR3 amino acids: CASTGGVYGYTF. The CDR3 DNA reads as TGTGCCAGCACCGGAGGTGTCTATGGCTACACCTTC.

This clonotype was detected ten times or more. The chain joins TRBV20-1 to TRBJ2-4; D might be TRBD1 (5 bases). In germline, CDR1 is DFQATT, CDR2 SNEGSKA (reference sequence). Trimming took off 0 bases at V and 7 bases at J, with 16 bases between the two ends. This CDR3 comprises 15 residues. The CDR3 region has the DNA TGCAGTGCTAGAGAGGTATTCGGCTCAGGGAACATTCAGTACTTC. Protein sequence: CSAREVFGSGNIQYF.

This clonotype has more than one count but fewer than ten. The chain links TRBV24-1 to TRBJ2-3; D possibly corresponds to TRBD1 (5 bases). The CDR3 has 17 amino acids. Trimming took 1 base from V and 5 from J, leaving 18 bases between them. The germline V gene encodes CDR1 KGHDR and CDR2 SFDVKD. CDR3 region: CATSDFGHPLGGDTQYF. The CDR3 DNA follows: TGTGCCACCAGTGATTTCGGACATCCCCTAGGTGGAGATACGCAGTATTTT.

Note on this clonotype: The junction does not match germline at one end; this may be a read error. V and J are TRBV5-1 and TRBJ2-1; 9 nucleotides match TRBD2. CDR1 and CDR2 (germline): SGHRS, YFSETQ. The CDR3 is 17 amino acids. The CDR3 region is CVSSLGLLAGDYNEQFF. DNA of the CDR3: TGCGTCAGCAGCTTGGGACTTTTAGCGGGGGACTACAATGAGCAGTTCTTC.